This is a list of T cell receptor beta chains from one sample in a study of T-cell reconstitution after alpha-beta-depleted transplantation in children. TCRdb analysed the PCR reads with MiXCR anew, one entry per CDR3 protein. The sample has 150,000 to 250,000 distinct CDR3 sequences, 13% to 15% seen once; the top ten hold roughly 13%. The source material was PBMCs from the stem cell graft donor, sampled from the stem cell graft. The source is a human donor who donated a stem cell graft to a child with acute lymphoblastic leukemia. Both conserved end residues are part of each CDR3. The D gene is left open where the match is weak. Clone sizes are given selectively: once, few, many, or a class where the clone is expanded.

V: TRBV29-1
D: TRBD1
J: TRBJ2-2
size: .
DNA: TGCAGCGCCATGACAGGGGGAACCGGGGAGCTGTTTTTT
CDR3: CSAMTGGTGELFF

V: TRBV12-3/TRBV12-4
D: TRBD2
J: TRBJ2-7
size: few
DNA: TGTGCCAGCAGTTTGCGGCGGGAGGTTGGGCAGTACTTC
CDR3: CASSLRREVGQYF

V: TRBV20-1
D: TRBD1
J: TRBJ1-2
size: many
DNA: TGCAGTGCCCCGCGGACAGGGGGCAGGTTTGGCTACACCTTC
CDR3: CSAPRTGGRFGYTF

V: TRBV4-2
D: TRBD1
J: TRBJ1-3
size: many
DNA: TGTGCCAGCAGCCAAGGGGACAGATCTTCTGGAAACACCATATATTTT
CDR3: CASSQGDRSSGNTIYF

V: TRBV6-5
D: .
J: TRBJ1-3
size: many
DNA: TGTGCCAGCAGTTACGCGCCCGGGTTCCTCTCTGGAAACACCATATATTTT
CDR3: CASSYAPGFLSGNTIYF

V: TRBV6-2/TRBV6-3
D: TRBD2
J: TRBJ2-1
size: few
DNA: TGTGCCAGCAGTGACCAGACTAGCGGGAGTAGGGATGAGCAGTTCTTC
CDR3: CASSDQTSGSRDEQFF

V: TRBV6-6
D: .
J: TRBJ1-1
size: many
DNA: TGTGCCAGCAGTTACGTCAGAGACACTGAAGCTTTCTTT
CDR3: CASSYVRDTEAFF

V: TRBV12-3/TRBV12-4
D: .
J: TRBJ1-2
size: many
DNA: TGTGCCAGCCGGGGAGAGAACTATGGCTACACCTTC
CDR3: CASRGENYGYTF

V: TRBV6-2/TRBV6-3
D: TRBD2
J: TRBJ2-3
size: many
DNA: TGTGCCAGCAGTTACCCTACGGGGACTAGCGGGAGGAGGGCAGATACGCAGTATTTT
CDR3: CASSYPTGTSGRRADTQYF

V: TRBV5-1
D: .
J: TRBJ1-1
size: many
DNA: TGCGCCAGCAGCGCCACATTTCAGGGAGAAGCTTTCTTT
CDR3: CASSATFQGEAFF

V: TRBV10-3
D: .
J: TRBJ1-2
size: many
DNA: TGTGCCATCAGGTCTAGGGAAGCTAACTATGGCTACACCTTC
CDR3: CAIRSREANYGYTF

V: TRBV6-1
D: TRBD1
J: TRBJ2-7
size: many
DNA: TGTGCCAGCAGTGATCGACAGGGTACCCCCTACGAGCAGTACTTC
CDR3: CASSDRQGTPYEQYF

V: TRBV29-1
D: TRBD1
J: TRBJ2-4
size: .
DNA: TGCAGCGCAAGGACAGGGAATATGAAAAACATTCAGTACTTC
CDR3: CSARTGNMKNIQYF

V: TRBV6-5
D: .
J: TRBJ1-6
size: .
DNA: TGTGCCAGCAGCCAGACAAATTCACCCCTCCACTTT
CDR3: CASSQTNSPLHF

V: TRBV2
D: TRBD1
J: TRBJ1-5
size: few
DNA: TGTGCCAGCACTAGGACAGGGGGCAATCAGCCCCAGCATTTT
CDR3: CASTRTGGNQPQHF

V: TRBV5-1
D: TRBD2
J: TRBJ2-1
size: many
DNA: TGCGCCAGCAGCGAGAGGCTAGCGGGACCGAAGCAGTTCTTC
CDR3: CASSERLAGPKQFF

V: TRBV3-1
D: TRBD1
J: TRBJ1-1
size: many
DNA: TGTGCCAGCAGCCACCCGACGGGCAGGGGGCTGAGGACCAGCACTGAAGCTTTCTTT
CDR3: CASSHPTGRGLRTSTEAFF

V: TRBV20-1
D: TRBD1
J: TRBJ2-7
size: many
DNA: TGCAGTGCTGATCCGGGACAGGATACCTACGAGCAGTACTTC
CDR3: CSADPGQDTYEQYF

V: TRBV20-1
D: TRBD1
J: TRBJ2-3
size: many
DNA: TGCAGTGCCAGACAGGGTGGGGAAACCAATACGCAGTATTTT
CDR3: CSARQGGETNTQYF

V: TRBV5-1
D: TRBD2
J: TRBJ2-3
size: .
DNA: TGCGCCAGCAGCTTGCGCTCTAGCGGGAGTGAAGATACGCAGTATTTT
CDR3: CASSLRSSGSEDTQYF

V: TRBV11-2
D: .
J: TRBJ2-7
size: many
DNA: TGTGCCAGCAGCTTAGTTTTGGGGGTCGGGCGAACTAGCTACGAGCAGTACTTC
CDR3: CASSLVLGVGRTSYEQYF

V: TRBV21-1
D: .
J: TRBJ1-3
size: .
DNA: TGTGCCAGCAGTCCGCGCAACGGAAACACCATATATTTT
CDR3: CASSPRNGNTIYF

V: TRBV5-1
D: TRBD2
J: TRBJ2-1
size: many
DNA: TGCGCCAGCCAAACCGGGACTAGCGATTATGAGCAGTTCTTC
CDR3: CASQTGTSDYEQFF

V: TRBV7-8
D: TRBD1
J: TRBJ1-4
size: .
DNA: TGTGCCAGCAGCCCTTGGCCGGGGACAGGACGTAATGAAAAACTGTTTTTT
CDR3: CASSPWPGTGRNEKLFF

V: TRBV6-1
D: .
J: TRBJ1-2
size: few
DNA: TGTGCCAGCAGTGTATCTGGGGGCTCGAACTATGGCTACACCTTC
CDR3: CASSVSGGSNYGYTF

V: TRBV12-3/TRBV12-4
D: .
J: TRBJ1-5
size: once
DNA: TGTGCCTGCAGTTTTGGGTTCCGGGGGGAGCCCCAGCATTTT
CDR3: CACSFGFRGEPQHF

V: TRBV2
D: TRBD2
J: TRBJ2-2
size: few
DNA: TGTGCCAGCATTCCGGGGACTAGCCCCGGGGAGCTGTTTTTT
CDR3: CASIPGTSPGELFF

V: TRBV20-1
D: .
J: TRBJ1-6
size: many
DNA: TGCAGTGCTACTCGGGGTTGGAATTCACCCCTCCACTTT
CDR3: CSATRGWNSPLHF

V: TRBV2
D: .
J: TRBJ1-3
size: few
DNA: TGTGCCAGCGATGCCGGACGAAGAAGCTCTGGAAACACCATATATTTT
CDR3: CASDAGRRSSGNTIYF

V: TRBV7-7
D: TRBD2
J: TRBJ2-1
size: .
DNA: TGTGCCAGCAGCTCCGGACTAGCATCCTACAATGAGCATTTCTTC
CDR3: CASSSGLASYNEHFF

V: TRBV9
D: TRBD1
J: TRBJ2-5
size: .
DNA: TGTGCCAGCAGCGTAGACAGGGGAGAGACCCAGTACTTC
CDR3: CASSVDRGETQYF

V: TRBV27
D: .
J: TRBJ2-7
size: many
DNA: TGTGCCAGCAGTTTAATGGTGGGGGACGAGCAGTACTTC
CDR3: CASSLMVGDEQYF

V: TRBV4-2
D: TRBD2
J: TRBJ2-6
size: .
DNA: TGTGCCAGCAGCCTGTCCGGGACTAGCGGGAGAGTCGACTTCGTTGGGGCCAACGTCCTGACTTTC
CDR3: CASSLSGTSGRVDFVGANVLTF

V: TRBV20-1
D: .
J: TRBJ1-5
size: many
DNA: TGCAGTGCTAGAAGGGACAACGATCAGCCCCAGCATTTT
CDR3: CSARRDNDQPQHF

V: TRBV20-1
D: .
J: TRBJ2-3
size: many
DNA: TGCAGTGCTCTCGATATCGAAGGGGATACGCAGTATTTT
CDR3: CSALDIEGDTQYF

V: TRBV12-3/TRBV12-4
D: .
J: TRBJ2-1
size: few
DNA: TGTGCCAGCAGTATCCTTATGGGCGGACGAACCTACAATGAGCAGTTCTTC
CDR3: CASSILMGGRTYNEQFF

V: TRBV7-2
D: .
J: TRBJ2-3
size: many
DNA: TGTGCCAGCAGCTACGACGTGGGAGATACGCAGTATTTT
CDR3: CASSYDVGDTQYF

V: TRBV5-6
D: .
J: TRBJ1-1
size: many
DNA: TGTGCCAGCAGCTTCACCCAGGGCATGAACACTGAAGCTTTCTTT
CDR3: CASSFTQGMNTEAFF

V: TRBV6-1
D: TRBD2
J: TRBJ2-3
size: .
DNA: TGTGCCAGACTAGCGGGAAGTTCACCACCCCCAACTAGCACAGATACGCAGTATTTT
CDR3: CARLAGSSPPPTSTDTQYF

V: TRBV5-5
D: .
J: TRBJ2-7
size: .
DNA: TGTGCCAGCAGCTTGACACAGATCTCCTACGAGCAGTACTTC
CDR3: CASSLTQISYEQYF

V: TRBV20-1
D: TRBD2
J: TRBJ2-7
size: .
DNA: TGCAGTGCGGGGGGGGTCGGAGCGGGAGCCAAAGGGATATACGAGCAGTACTTC
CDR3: CSAGGVGAGAKGIYEQYF